The 6 T cell receptor beta chains below were found in one sample sequenced in a study of neoadjuvant nivolumab and ipilimumab in lung cancer. The assay was immunoSEQ multiplex PCR, and TCRdb's table has in-frame clones only and misses some. In the table there are approximately 23,000 clones, around 82% of which are singletons. The sample consisted of peripheral blood, taken before neoadjuvant nivolumab, alone or with ipilimumab. The origin of the receptors is an adult with non-small cell lung cancer.

The gene calls are TRBV5-1 and TRBJ2-1, with TRBD2 matching over 9 bases. The germline V gene encodes CDR1 SGHRS and CDR2 YFSETQ. This CDR3 is 16 amino acids long. V gave up 0 bases and J gave up 8 bases; unmatched junction bases: 9. CDR3 amino acids: CASSLGGASGTDEQFF. The CDR3 DNA sequence: TGCGCCAGCAGCTTGGGGGGGGCTAGCGGGACCGATGAGCAGTTCTTC.

The chain recombines TRBV27 with TRBJ2-5; D unresolved. Germline V gene data show CDR1 as MNHEY and CDR2 as SMNVEV (reference sequence). Deletions cut 8 bases from V and 4 bases from J, with 11 bases between. This CDR3 is 12 amino acids long. The CDR3 sequence is CASSHTRETQYF. CDR3 sequence (DNA): TGTGCCAGCTCGCATACCCGAGAGACCCAGTACTTC.

This rearrangement joins TRBV7-2 to TRBJ2-7; 9 bases agree with TRBD1. The CDR3 loop spans 13 amino acids. Germline CDR1 is SGHTA and CDR2 is FQGNSA. Trimming took 3 bases from V and 5 from J; bases not matched to a gene: 2. The CDR3 DNA sequence: TGTGCCAGCAGCTTGGGACAGGGTAACGAGCAGTACTTC. Amino acids: CASSLGQGNEQYF.

This chain joins TRBV5-1 and TRBJ1-4, with 11 bases aligning to TRBD1. Germline V CDR1 and CDR2: SGHRS, YFSETQ. This CDR3 region has 14 residues. V was clipped by 3 bases and J by 7 bases; unmatched bases: 2. The DNA of the CDR3 is TGCGCCAGCAGCTCCGGGACAGGGGGTGAAAAACTGTTTTTT. The encoded protein is CASSSGTGGEKLFF.

The gene calls are TRBV6-4 and TRBJ2-7; 10 positions match TRBD2. The CDR3 extends over 16 amino acids. V was pared by 2 bases and J by 5 bases, with 9 bases of the junction left unmatched. The germline V gene encodes CDR1 MRHNA and CDR2 SNTAGT. CDR3 in amino acids: CASSDPRLAGVHEQYF. The CDR3 bases are TGTGCCAGCAGTGACCCCCGGCTAGCGGGAGTCCACGAGCAGTACTTC.

The genes are TRBV11-2 and TRBJ2-3, with TRBD2 matching 10 bases. Germline V gene sequence: CDR1 SGHAT, CDR2 FQNNGV. The CDR3 consists of 17 residues. Trimming at V came to 4 bases and at J to 1 base, leaving 8 bases not matched to a gene. CDR3 region: CASSSVKREGRTDTQYF. CDR3 DNA sequence: TGTGCCAGCAGCTCCGTTAAGCGGGAGGGCCGCACAGATACGCAGTATTTT.